This T cell receptor beta chain was profiled in a study of blood T cell repertoires in COVID-19. The table came from immunoSEQ multiplex PCR; TCRdb's copy has only in-frame clones and leaves some out. This sample carries some 100,000 clones, roughly 83% of them seen once, and the ten largest clones take approximately 15%. The material sequenced was peripheral blood. The TCR comes from a woman aged 60-70 years with acute or convalescent COVID-19.

The CDR3 spells CASSWDRLNTEAFF. The CDR3 DNA reads as TGCGCCAGCAGCTGGGACAGGCTGAACACTGAAGCTTTCTTT. J is TRBJ1-1 and V is TRBV5-1; 8 bases align to TRBD1. The J segment lost 0 bases and the V segment lost 3 bases, leaving 1 base of the junction unmatched. Per the germline V gene, CDR1 is SGHRS and CDR2 is YFSETQ. The CDR3 spans 14 residues.